These 13 T cell receptor beta chains originate from one sample sequenced in a study of early T cells in non-severe SARS-CoV-2 infection. TCRdb reprocessed the 5' RACE reads with MiXCR, giving one entry per CDR3 protein. The top ten hold less than 5.5% of the sample, which has 80,000 to 100,000 distinct CDR3 sequences, about 10% seen once. The sample was whole blood, taken at baseline. The receptor source for this set is an adult who was a healthcare worker with PCR-confirmed SARS-CoV-2 infection or an uninfected control (not recorded which).

The chain carries TRBV20-1 and TRBJ2-1; D might be TRBD1 or TRBD2, each matching 5 bases. The CDR3 is 15 amino acids. Per the germline V gene, CDR1 is DFQATT and CDR2 is SNEGSKA (reference sequence). Deletions cut 0 bases from V and 5 bases from J, with 14 bases between. Here the CDR3 reads CSARDEGPADNEQFF. DNA of the CDR3: TGCAGTGCTAGAGACGAGGGACCTGCGGACAATGAGCAGTTCTTC.

This clonotype was seen only a few times. CDR3 DNA: TGTGCCAGCAGCCCACCGGGGGGTGGGGGGCCGGGAGATACGCAGTATTTT. This gives the protein CASSPPGGGGPGDTQYF. This chain links TRBV11-2 with TRBJ2-3; D is possibly TRBD2 (7 bases). V was pared by 5 bases and J by 5 bases, with 23 bases between. Per germline, CDR1 SGHAT and CDR2 FQNNGV. The CDR3 sequence is 17 residues long.

This clonotype was counted between two and nine times. The V gene is TRBV18, the J gene TRBJ2-2; D uncertain. CDR3 length: 15 residues. Trimming cost V 3 bases and J 1 base, with 9 bases left between them. CDR1 is KGHSH, CDR2 LQKENI, per germline. CDR3 protein: CASSPGTGNTGELFF. Written as DNA, the CDR3 is TGTGCCAGCTCACCCGGAACGGGGAACACCGGGGAGCTGTTTTTT.

In this sample, this clonotype turned up a few times. The V call is TRBV10-3, the J call TRBJ2-5, with TRBD2 as a possible D gene (6 bases). This CDR3 is 11 amino acids long. Trimming pared 8 bases from V and 10 bases from J, leaving 14 bases between. Per germline, CDR1 ENHRY and CDR2 SYGVKD. Here the CDR3 reads CAIRGTADQYF. CDR3 in DNA: TGTGCCATCCGGGGGACTGCGGACCAGTACTTC.

This clonotype has ten or more counts. This chain uses TRBV14 with TRBJ2-3, with D maybe TRBD2 (6 bases). Trimming took 4 bases from V and 4 from J, leaving 18 bases between them. The CDR3 extends over 16 amino acids. Germline CDR1 reads SGHDN; CDR2 reads FVKESK. The CDR3 coding sequence is TGTGCCAGCAGCCCCCGTGAACTAGCCTTTCCAGATACGCAGTATTTT. The encoded protein is CASSPRELAFPDTQYF.

The chain carries TRBV3-1 and TRBJ1-4; D is unresolved. The germline V gene encodes CDR1 LGHDT and CDR2 YNNKEL (reference sequence). This CDR3 is 15 amino acids long. The V gene lost 0 bases and the J gene lost 10 bases, with 15 bases spanning the gap. The CDR3 reads CASSQDPRSRAKLFF. In nucleotides, the CDR3 is TGTGCCAGCAGCCAAGATCCCAGAAGTAGAGCAAAACTGTTTTTT.

The table lists this clonotype with a few counts. The J gene is TRBJ1-4, the V gene TRBV6-2 or TRBV6-3; D remains ambiguous. Trimming left V 6 bases short and J 6 bases short, with 14 bases between. Germline V gene lookup returns CDR1 MNHEY and CDR2 SVGEGT. The CDR3 is 14 residues long. CDR3 residues: CASRRPQEDEKLFF. In DNA form, the CDR3 reads TGTGCCAGCAGACGTCCCCAGGAGGATGAAAAACTGTTTTTT.

The sample holds one count of this clonotype. The genes are TRBV20-1 and TRBJ2-7; 9 positions agree with TRBD1. The CDR3 is 15 amino acids. With 4 bases clipped from V and 5 bases from J, the junction kept 12 bases outside the gene matches. CDR1 and CDR2 (germline): DFQATT, SNEGSKA (reference sequence). Written as DNA, the CDR3 is TGCAGTGCTATGAGTGGCGGGACAGGGAAGGACGAGCAGTACTTC. This codes for CSAMSGGTGKDEQYF.

This clonotype was seen at least ten times. The rearrangement uses TRBV19 and TRBJ2-7; no reliable D call. The germline gives CDR1 LNHDA, CDR2 SQIVND (reference sequence). V was cut by 7 bases and J by 5 bases, with 3 bases left in between. This CDR3 region has 9 residues. The CDR3 sequence is CASTDEQYF. The CDR3 nucleotides read TGTGCCAGTACTGACGAGCAGTACTTC.

This clonotype was counted a few times. The V call is TRBV18, the J call TRBJ2-2; TRBD1 agrees at 8 bases. CDR3 length: 15 residues. The germline gives CDR1 KGHSH, CDR2 LQKENI. V lost 2 bases, J lost 4 bases, and 3 bases stayed unmatched. The CDR3 spells CASSPTTGATGELFF. The CDR3, as DNA: TGTGCCAGCTCACCAACGACAGGGGCCACCGGGGAGCTGTTTTTT.

This clonotype was seen ten or more times. Written as DNA, the CDR3 is TGTGCCAGCAGCCGGGGGAGCTCCTACGAGCAGTACTTC. The encoded protein is CASSRGSSYEQYF. The rearrangement joins TRBV9 to TRBJ2-7, with D possibly matching TRBD2 (6 bases). V lost 4 bases to trimming and J lost 0 bases, with 8 bases between them. This CDR3 comprises 13 residues. Per the germline V gene, CDR1 is SGDLS and CDR2 is YYNGEE.

This clonotype was found many times. J is TRBJ2-1 and V is TRBV7-9, with TRBD2 matching 12 bases. This CDR3 contains 16 residues. Looked up from germline, CDR1 is SEHNR and CDR2 is FQNEAQ (reference sequence). V trimming: 5 bases; J trimming: 8 bases; junction bases outside the gene matches: 10. The CDR3 loop is CASSPGWTSGNDEQFF. Here the CDR3 DNA reads TGTGCCAGCAGCCCGGGTTGGACTAGCGGGAATGATGAGCAGTTCTTC. The variable domain in full, with the rest retrieved from reference TRBV7-9 and TRBJ2-1, is DTGVSQNPRHKITKRGQNVTFRCDPISEHNRLYWYRQTLGQGPEFLTYFQNEAQLEKSRLLSDRFSAERPKGSFSTLEIQRTEQGDSAMYLCASSPGWTSGNDEQFFGPGTRLTVL.

This clonotype was recorded at least ten times. The CDR3 loop is CATSRALGGHQVAQYF. The CDR3 DNA reads TGTGCCACCAGCAGGGCCCTAGGCGGCCACCAAGTGGCCCAGTACTTC. The chain links TRBV15 to TRBJ2-5; unclear D gene. The length of the CDR3 is 16 residues. The ends were cut back, 3 bases at V and 9 bases at J, with 23 bases in the middle. The germline V gene encodes CDR1 LNHNV and CDR2 YYDKDF (reference sequence).